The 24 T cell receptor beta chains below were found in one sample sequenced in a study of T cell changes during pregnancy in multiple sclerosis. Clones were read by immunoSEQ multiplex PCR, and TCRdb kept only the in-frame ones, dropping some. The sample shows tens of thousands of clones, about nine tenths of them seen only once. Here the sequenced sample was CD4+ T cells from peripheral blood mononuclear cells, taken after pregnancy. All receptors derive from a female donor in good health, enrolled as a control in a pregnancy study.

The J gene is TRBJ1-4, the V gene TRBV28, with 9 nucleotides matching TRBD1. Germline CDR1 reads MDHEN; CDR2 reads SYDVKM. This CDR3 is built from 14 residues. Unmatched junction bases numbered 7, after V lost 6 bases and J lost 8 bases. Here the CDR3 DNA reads TGTGCCAGCAGATCGGGACAGGGTGGAGAAAAACTGTTTTTT. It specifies CASRSGQGGEKLFF.

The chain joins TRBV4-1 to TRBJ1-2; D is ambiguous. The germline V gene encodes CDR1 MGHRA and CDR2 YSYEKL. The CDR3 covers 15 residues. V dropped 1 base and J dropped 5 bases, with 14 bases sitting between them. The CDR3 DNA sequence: TGCGCCAGCAGCCAAGCCACTGGGAGTTCTTATGGCTACACCTTC. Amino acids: CASSQATGSSYGYTF.

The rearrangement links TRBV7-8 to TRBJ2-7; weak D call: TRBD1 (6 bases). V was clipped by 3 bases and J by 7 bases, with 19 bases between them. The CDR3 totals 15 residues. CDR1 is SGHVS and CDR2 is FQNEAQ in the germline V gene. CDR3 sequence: CASSFLSQGWKEQYF. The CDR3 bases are TGTGCCAGCAGCTTTCTTTCACAGGGCTGGAAAGAGCAGTACTTC.

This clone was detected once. The CDR3 nucleotides are TGTGCCAGCAGTGGCAGGGGACACCCTGGGGACACCATATATTTT. Its protein product is CASSGRGHPGDTIYF. The V call is TRBV28, the J call TRBJ1-3; D possibly corresponds to TRBD1 (6 bases). The CDR3 is made up of 15 amino acids. V gave up 5 bases and J gave up 8 bases, with 19 bases separating them. Germline V gives CDR1 MDHEN, CDR2 SYDVKM.

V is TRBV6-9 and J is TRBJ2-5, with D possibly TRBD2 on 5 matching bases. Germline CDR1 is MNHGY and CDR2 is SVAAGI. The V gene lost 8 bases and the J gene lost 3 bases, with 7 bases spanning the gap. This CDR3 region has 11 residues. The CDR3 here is CASVREETQYF. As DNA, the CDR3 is TGTGCCAGCGTGAGGGAAGAGACCCAGTACTTC.

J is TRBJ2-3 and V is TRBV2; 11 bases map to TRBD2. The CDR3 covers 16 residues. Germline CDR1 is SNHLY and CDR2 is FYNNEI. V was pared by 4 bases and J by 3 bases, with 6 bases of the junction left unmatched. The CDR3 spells CASSGLTSGGTDTQYF. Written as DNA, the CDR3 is TGTGCCAGCAGTGGCCTTACTAGCGGGGGTACAGATACGCAGTATTTT.

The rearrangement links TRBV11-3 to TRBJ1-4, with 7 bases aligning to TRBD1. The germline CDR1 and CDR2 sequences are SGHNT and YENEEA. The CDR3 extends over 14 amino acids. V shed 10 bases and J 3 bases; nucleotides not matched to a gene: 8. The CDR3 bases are TGTGCCATGAACACAGGGGAAGCTAATGAAAAACTGTTTTTT. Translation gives CAMNTGEANEKLFF.

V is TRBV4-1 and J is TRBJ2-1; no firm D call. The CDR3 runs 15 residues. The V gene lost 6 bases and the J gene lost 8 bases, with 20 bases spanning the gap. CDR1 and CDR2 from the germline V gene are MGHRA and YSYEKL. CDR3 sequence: CASRLDYTSPDEQFF. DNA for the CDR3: TGCGCCAGCAGACTCGATTATACTTCACCGGATGAGCAGTTCTTC.

The CDR3 reads CASSPGSLISPLHF. The CDR3 DNA is TGTGCCAGCAGCCCCGGGAGTTTAATTTCACCCCTCCACTTT. The chain carries TRBV2 and TRBJ1-6; D gene unclear. Germline CDR1 is SNHLY and CDR2 is FYNNEI. Deletions cut 6 bases from V and 9 bases from J, with 15 bases between. The CDR3 consists of 14 residues. Looking up the rest from reference TRBV2 and TRBJ1-6 gives the full variable domain: EPEVTQTPSHQVTQMGQEVILRCVPISNHLYFYWYRQILGQKVEFLVSFYNNEISEKSEIFDDQFSVERPDGSNFTLKIRSTKLEDSAMYFCASSPGSLISPLHFGNGTRLTVT.

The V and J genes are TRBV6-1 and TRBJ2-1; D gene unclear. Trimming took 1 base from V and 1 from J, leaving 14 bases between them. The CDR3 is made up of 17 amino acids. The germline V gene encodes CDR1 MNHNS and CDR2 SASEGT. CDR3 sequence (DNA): TGTGCCAGCAGTGAAGTCTGGGTACGGAGTTCCTACAATGAGCAGTTCTTC. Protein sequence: CASSEVWVRSSYNEQFF.

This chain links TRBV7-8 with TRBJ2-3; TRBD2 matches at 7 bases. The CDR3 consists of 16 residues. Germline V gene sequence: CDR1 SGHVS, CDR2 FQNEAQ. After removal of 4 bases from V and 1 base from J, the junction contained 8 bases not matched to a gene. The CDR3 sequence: CASSSAGDVGTDTQYF. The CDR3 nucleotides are TGTGCCAGCAGCTCCGCGGGGGACGTTGGCACAGATACGCAGTATTTT.

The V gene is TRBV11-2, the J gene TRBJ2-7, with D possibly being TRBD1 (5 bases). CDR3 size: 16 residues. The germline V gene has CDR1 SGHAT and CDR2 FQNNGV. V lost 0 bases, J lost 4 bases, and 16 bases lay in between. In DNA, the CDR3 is TGTGCCAGCAGCTTAGATCGGGCATCAAGACAGTACGAGCAGTACTTC. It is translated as CASSLDRASRQYEQYF.

As DNA, the CDR3 is TGTGCCAGCAGCTTTCTGGAGGGGTCACCTCGGAGCGAGCAGTACTTC. Translating it yields CASSFLEGSPRSEQYF. The rearrangement uses TRBV7-2 and TRBJ2-7; perhaps TRBD2 as D (6 bases). This CDR3 is built from 16 residues. Trimming took 3 bases from V and 6 from J, leaving 21 bases between them. From germline, CDR1 is SGHTA and CDR2 FQGNSA.

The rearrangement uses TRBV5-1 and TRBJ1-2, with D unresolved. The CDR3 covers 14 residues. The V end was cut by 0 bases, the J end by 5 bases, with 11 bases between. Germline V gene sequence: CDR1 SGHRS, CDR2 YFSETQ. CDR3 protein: CASSLDGSRYGYTF. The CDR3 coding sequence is TGCGCCAGCAGCTTGGACGGATCGAGGTATGGCTACACCTTC.

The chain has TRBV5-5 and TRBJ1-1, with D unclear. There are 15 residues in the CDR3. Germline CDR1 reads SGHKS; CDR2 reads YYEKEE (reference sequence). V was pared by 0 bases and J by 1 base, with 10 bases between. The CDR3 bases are TGTGCCAGCAGCTTGGATCAGGCGGGGAACACTGAAGCTTTCTTT. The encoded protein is CASSLDQAGNTEAFF.

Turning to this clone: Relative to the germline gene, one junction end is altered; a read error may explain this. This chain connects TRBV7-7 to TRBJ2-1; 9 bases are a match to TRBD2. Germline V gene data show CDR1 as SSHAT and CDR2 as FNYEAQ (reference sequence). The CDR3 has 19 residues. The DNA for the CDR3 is TGTGCTAGCAGCTTAGAGGTAGCGGGGGTCTCTGGGGCTTTCAATGAGCAGTTCTTC. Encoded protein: CASSLEVAGVSGAFNEQFF.

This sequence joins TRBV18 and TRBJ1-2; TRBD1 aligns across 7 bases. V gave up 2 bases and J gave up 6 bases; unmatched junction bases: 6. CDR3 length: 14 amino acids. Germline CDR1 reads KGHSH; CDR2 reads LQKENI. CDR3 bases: TGTGCCAGCTCACCAAAGGGGGCGAGCCATGGCTACACCTTC. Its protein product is CASSPKGASHGYTF.

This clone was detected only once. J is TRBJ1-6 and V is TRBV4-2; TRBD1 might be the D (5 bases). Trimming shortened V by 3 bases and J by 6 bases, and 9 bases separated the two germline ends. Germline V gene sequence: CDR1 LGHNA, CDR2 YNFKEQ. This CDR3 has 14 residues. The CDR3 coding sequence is TGTGCCAGCAGCCAGCAGGGTAGTAATTCACCCCTCCACTTT. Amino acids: CASSQQGSNSPLHF.

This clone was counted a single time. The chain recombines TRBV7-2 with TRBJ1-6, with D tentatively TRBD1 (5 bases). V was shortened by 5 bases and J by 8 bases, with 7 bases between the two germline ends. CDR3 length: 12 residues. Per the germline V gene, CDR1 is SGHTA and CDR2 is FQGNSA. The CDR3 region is CASSAGYSPLHF. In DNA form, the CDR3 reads TGTGCCAGCAGCGCAGGGTATTCACCCCTCCACTTT.

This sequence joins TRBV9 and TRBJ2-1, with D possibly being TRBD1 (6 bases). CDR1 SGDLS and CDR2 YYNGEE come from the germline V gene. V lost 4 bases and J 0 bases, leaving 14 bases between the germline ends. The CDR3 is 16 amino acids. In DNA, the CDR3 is TGTGCCAGCAGCCCCTCGTCGGACAGCTCCTACAATGAGCAGTTCTTC. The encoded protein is CASSPSSDSSYNEQFF.

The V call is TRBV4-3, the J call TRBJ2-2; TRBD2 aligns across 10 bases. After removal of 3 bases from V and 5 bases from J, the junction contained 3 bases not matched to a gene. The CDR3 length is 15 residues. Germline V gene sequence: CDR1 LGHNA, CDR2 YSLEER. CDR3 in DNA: TGCGCCAGCAGCCACGGACTAGCGGATACCGGGGAGCTGTTTTTT. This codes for CASSHGLADTGELFF.

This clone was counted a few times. CDR3 protein: CASSLGPRVEAFF. The CDR3 bases are TGTGCCAGCAGCCTTGGGCCGAGGGTTGAAGCTTTCTTT. This rearrangement joins TRBV4-2 to TRBJ1-1; D is unclear. The ends were cut back, 4 bases at V and 7 bases at J, with 13 bases in the middle. CDR3 length equals 13 residues. CDR1 is LGHNA, CDR2 YNFKEQ, per germline.

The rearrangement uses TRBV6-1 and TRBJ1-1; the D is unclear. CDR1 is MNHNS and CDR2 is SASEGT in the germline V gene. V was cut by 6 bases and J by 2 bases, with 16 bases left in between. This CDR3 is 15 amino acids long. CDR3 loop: CASSGRNAINTEAFF. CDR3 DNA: TGTGCCAGCAGCGGTCGAAATGCAATCAACACTGAAGCTTTCTTT.

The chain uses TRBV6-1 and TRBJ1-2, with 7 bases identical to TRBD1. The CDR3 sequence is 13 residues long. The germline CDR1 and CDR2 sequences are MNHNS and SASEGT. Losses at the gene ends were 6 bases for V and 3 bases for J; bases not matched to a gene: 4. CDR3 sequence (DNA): TGTGCCAGCAGGAGACAGGGTGACTATGGCTACACCTTC. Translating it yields CASRRQGDYGYTF.